This T cell receptor (beta chain) was captured by sequencing in a study of response to subunit inactivated influenza vaccine. Overall study findings and caveats: It was the authors' suggestion that each seasonal influenza vaccination recruits few new T cells.

Details on this clonotype: Its specificity is unknown.

TCRdb itself ran the RT-PCR reads through MiXCR, one entry per CDR3 protein. The table records roughly 710,000 distinct CDR3 sequences, 12% to 15% of them present only once. The specimen was PBMCs from blood, collected roughly 2 weeks before vaccination. This clonotype was obtained from a man between 50 and 59 years old who received an inactivated influenza vaccine.

The CDR3 reads CASSQDMGELFF. CDR3 bases: TGTGCCAGCAGCCAAGATATGGGGGAGCTGTTTTTT. The V gene is TRBV14, the J gene TRBJ2-2; D call uncertain. This CDR3 has 12 residues. V lost 0 bases, J lost 8 bases, and 4 bases lay in between. Looked up from germline, CDR1 is SGHDN and CDR2 is FVKESK.